Below are 10 T cell receptor beta chains sequenced from a single sample in a study of cytomegalovirus exposure and HLA in healthy donors. 60 Vbeta and 13 Jbeta primers were used in PCR. Method: immunoSEQ multiplex PCR; TCRdb's copy keeps in-frame clones and lacks some. The sample carries over 85,000 clones, roughly four fifths recorded once. The sequenced sample was PBMCs. These receptors all come from a middle-aged man in good health and CMV-seropositive.

This chain connects TRBV2 to TRBJ2-7; D is unresolved. The V gene lost 8 bases and the J gene lost 0 bases, with 11 bases spanning the gap. The CDR3 covers 13 residues. Germline V gene sequence: CDR1 SNHLY, CDR2 FYNNEI. CDR3 nucleotides: TGTGCCAGCGTGGGCATTTTCTCCTACGAGCAGTACTTC. Translation gives CASVGIFSYEQYF.

The rearrangement uses TRBV19 and TRBJ1-5; D not resolved. The CDR3 spans 15 residues. CDR1 is LNHDA and CDR2 is SQIVND in the germline V gene (reference sequence). The germline V and J ends were trimmed by 2 bases and 1 base, with 9 bases remaining between them. CDR3 bases: TGTGCCAGTAGTATAATGTTAGAGAGCAATCAGCCCCAGCATTTT. It specifies CASSIMLESNQPQHF.

This chain links TRBV7-6 with TRBJ2-3; D gene ambiguous. Germline CDR1 is SGHVS and CDR2 is FNYEAQ. V dropped 1 base and J dropped 5 bases, with 13 bases sitting between them. The CDR3 loop spans 15 amino acids. CDR3 DNA sequence: TGTGCCAGCAGCTTAGGGCAGTCTCCGGGAGATACGCAGTATTTT. It encodes CASSLGQSPGDTQYF.

The chain employs TRBV27 and TRBJ2-3; 8 nucleotides line up with TRBD2. V trimming: 6 bases; J trimming: 0 bases; junction bases outside the gene matches: 5. Germline V lookup: CDR1 MNHEY, CDR2 SMNVEV (reference sequence). The CDR3 is 15 residues long. The CDR3 DNA follows: TGTGCCAGCAGCCTTAGCGGGGCCAGCACAGATACGCAGTATTTT. It specifies CASSLSGASTDTQYF.

This chain connects TRBV7-8 to TRBJ1-5; TRBD1 matches 10 bases. Germline CDR1 SGHVS, CDR2 FQNEAQ. This CDR3 contains 18 residues. Trimming removed 0 bases from V and 0 bases from J; junction bases left unmatched: 5. The CDR3, as DNA: TGTGCCAGCAGCTTAGCGTGGACAGGGGGTTATAGCAATCAGCCCCAGCATTTT. This codes for CASSLAWTGGYSNQPQHF.

The table lists this clone with a few counts. The chain has TRBV30 and TRBJ2-3; 10 nucleotides agree with TRBD1. Germline V gene sequence: CDR1 GTSNPN, CDR2 SVGIG (reference sequence). V lost 4 bases and J lost 2; bases outside the gene matches: 6. The CDR3 has 15 residues. The CDR3 DNA reads TGTGCCTGGACTAGGGACAGGGGATTCACAGATACGCAGTATTTT. Protein: CAWTRDRGFTDTQYF.

The V and J genes are TRBV12-5 and TRBJ2-3; D is perhaps TRBD2 (5 bases). CDR3 length: 13 residues. Trimming stripped 4 bases from V and 9 bases from J, with 14 bases between. The germline CDR1 and CDR2 sequences are LGHNT and FRNRAP. Here the CDR3 DNA reads TGTGCTAGTGGTTCTCGGGGTTTAGGAACGCAGTATTTT. This translates into CASGSRGLGTQYF.

This clone was seen more than once but under ten times. This chain connects TRBV9 to TRBJ2-2; 8 positions match TRBD2. CDR1 is SGDLS, CDR2 YYNGEE, per germline. The CDR3 has 16 amino acids. V lost 1 base and J lost 4; bases outside the gene matches: 6. The CDR3, as DNA: TGTGCCAGCAGCGTAAGCGGGGGAAGGGCCACCGGGGAGCTGTTTTTT. It encodes CASSVSGGRATGELFF.

The chain employs TRBV7-9 and TRBJ2-7, with D possibly TRBD1 on 5 matching bases. Trimming took off 0 bases at V and 1 base at J, with 7 bases between the two ends. CDR3 length equals 14 residues. Germline V gives CDR1 SEHNR, CDR2 FQNEAQ (reference sequence). The CDR3 nucleotides read TGTGCCAGCAGCTTAGCAGGGGTTTCCTACGAGCAGTACTTC. Its protein is CASSLAGVSYEQYF.

This chain uses TRBV7-9 with TRBJ1-4; D ambiguous. There are 13 residues in the CDR3. Germline assignment: CDR1 SEHNR and CDR2 FQNEAQ (reference sequence). The V end was cut by 5 bases, the J end by 6 bases, with 10 bases between. The CDR3 spells CASSHAFDEKLFF. For the CDR3, the DNA is TGTGCCAGCAGCCATGCGTTTGATGAAAAACTGTTTTTT.